This T cell receptor (beta chain) was recorded in a study of blood T cell repertoires in COVID-19. The overall study: The samples span acute and convalescent COVID-19 from the United States, Italy and Spain. Sample material is recorded as cDNA or gDNA derived from T cells, B-cell-depleted T cells, or PBMCs.

Original processing notes: Amplification from reference gene primers served as the basis for estimated nucleated cell counts. The data were produced by immunoSEQ multiplex PCR, yet TCRdb's version contains in-frame clones alone and is incomplete. The DNA was the basis for D and trimming; V, J and clone size are from that table. The top ten hold about 10% of the sample, which has 100,000 or so clones, roughly 80% seen once. CDR1 is MNHNS, CDR2 SASEGT, per germline. V was pared by 1 base and J by 4 bases, with 13 bases between. The CDR3 sequence is 15 residues long. The gene calls are TRBV6-1 and TRBJ1-1; D perhaps matches TRBD1 (6 bases). The sequence was collected from a human donor in a cohort sampled during active COVID-19. The source material was peripheral blood. The CDR3 coding sequence is TGTGCCAGCAGTGAAGAGGTAGGGGGAGTCACTGAAGCTTTCTTT. It encodes CASSEEVGGVTEAFF.